A single sample is the source of the 26 T cell receptor beta chains below, sequenced in a study of T cell responses to AZD1222 COVID-19 vaccine. Sequencing was performed with immunoSEQ multiplex PCR; in TCRdb, only in-frame clones are kept and a portion is missing. The repertoire holds more than 95,000 clones, roughly 82% seen once, with 4% to 6% in the top ten. The sample consisted of peripheral blood, taken on day 0 of AZD1222 vaccination. The receptors derive from an adult in good health.

The V gene is TRBV5-4, the J gene TRBJ2-7, with 12 nucleotides matching TRBD1. The ends lost 4 bases at V and 5 bases at J; junction bases unmatched: 4. The CDR3 sequence is 14 residues long. From germline, CDR1 is SGHNT and CDR2 YYREEE (reference sequence). The chain's CDR3 is CASSRGQGADEQYF. The CDR3 DNA sequence: TGTGCCAGCAGCAGGGGACAGGGGGCGGACGAGCAGTACTTC.

The rearrangement uses TRBV7-2 and TRBJ2-7; D perhaps matches TRBD1 (6 bases). Germline V gene lookup returns CDR1 SGHTA and CDR2 FQGNSA. The length of the CDR3 is 13 residues. V was shortened by 5 bases and J by 2 bases, with 10 bases between the two germline ends. The CDR3 sequence: CASSPTGPYEQYF. The DNA for the CDR3 is TGTGCCAGCAGCCCAACAGGGCCCTACGAGCAGTACTTC.

The rearrangement links TRBV2 to TRBJ2-3; the D gene is possibly TRBD1 (5 bases). This CDR3 region has 15 residues. Germline V gives CDR1 SNHLY, CDR2 FYNNEI. Trimming pared 2 bases from V and 1 base from J, leaving 10 bases between. For the CDR3, the DNA is TGTGCCAGCAGTGAACCCCAGGGCCGCACAGATACGCAGTATTTT. Its protein product is CASSEPQGRTDTQYF.

There are a few counts of this clone. The chain recombines TRBV2 with TRBJ1-6; D perhaps matches TRBD1 (6 bases). V gave up 5 bases and J gave up 7 bases, with 12 bases separating them. The length of the CDR3 is 14 residues. From germline, CDR1 is SNHLY and CDR2 FYNNEI. The CDR3 DNA follows: TGTGCCAGCAGTACGACAGGTGCCAATTCACCCCTCCACTTT. Residues: CASSTTGANSPLHF.

The V call is TRBV27, the J call TRBJ2-2; D may be TRBD1 (6 bases). Trimming cost V 3 bases and J 6 bases, with 11 bases left between them. The CDR3 extends over 14 amino acids. Germline loops: CDR1 MNHEY, CDR2 SMNVEV (reference sequence). CDR3 sequence reads: CASSLQGWSGELFF. CDR3 sequence (DNA): TGTGCCAGCAGTTTGCAGGGGTGGTCCGGGGAGCTGTTTTTT.

The rearrangement uses TRBV4-1 and TRBJ2-5; possibly TRBD2 for D (6 bases). V gave up 1 base and J gave up 5 bases, with 14 bases separating them. The CDR3 runs to 15 residues. Germline V gives CDR1 MGHRA, CDR2 YSYEKL. The DNA for the CDR3 is TGCGCCAGCAGCCAAGTACGGCTAGCGTCGGAGACCCAGTACTTC. This translates into CASSQVRLASETQYF.

The chain carries TRBV5-1 and TRBJ1-1, with D tentatively TRBD1 (5 bases). Germline lookup yields CDR1 SGHRS and CDR2 YFSETQ. This CDR3 comprises 17 residues. With 1 base removed from V and 5 bases from J, the gap between germline ends came to 21 bases. CDR3 residues: CASSLNLPTRGETEAFF. CDR3 DNA: TGCGCCAGCAGCTTGAACTTGCCTACCCGGGGGGAGACTGAAGCTTTCTTT.

The genes are TRBV7-2 and TRBJ2-7, with 8 nucleotides matching TRBD1. V lost 5 bases, J lost 4 bases, and 10 bases stayed unmatched. The CDR3 has 15 residues. Germline loops: CDR1 SGHTA, CDR2 FQGNSA. The CDR3 nucleotides read TGTGCCAGCAGCAGCTATCAAGGGACAGGATACGAGCAGTACTTC. Its protein is CASSSYQGTGYEQYF.

This rearrangement joins TRBV24-1 to TRBJ1-1; no definite D call. The CDR3 spans 10 residues. Per germline, CDR1 KGHDR and CDR2 SFDVKD. V was trimmed by 9 bases and J by 6 bases, leaving 7 bases between them. CDR3 region: CATGGSEAFF. The CDR3 DNA reads as TGTGCCACCGGTGGGTCTGAAGCTTTCTTT.

The chain joins TRBV27 to TRBJ1-2; tentatively, D is TRBD1 (5 bases). The germline V gene encodes CDR1 MNHEY and CDR2 SMNVEV (reference sequence). The CDR3 sequence is 15 residues long. V was cut by 3 bases and J by 11 bases, with 22 bases left in between. CDR3 coding DNA: TGTGCCAGCAGTTTGAAAGGAGTAGGGGCAATGTGGTACACCTTC. As protein: CASSLKGVGAMWYTF.

This clone was seen a few times. This chain links TRBV14 with TRBJ1-1, with a weak D call TRBD1 (5 bases). CDR3 length: 14 residues. V shed 0 bases and J shed 4 bases, with 9 bases lying between them. Germline V gene lookup returns CDR1 SGHDN and CDR2 FVKESK. CDR3 region: CASSQDRGGTEAFF. The CDR3 coding sequence is TGTGCCAGCAGCCAAGATCGGGGGGGCACTGAAGCTTTCTTT.

The rearrangement uses TRBV7-2 and TRBJ2-1; the D gene could be TRBD1 or TRBD2 (5 bases each). Between the trimmed V and J ends, which lost 7 bases and 5 bases, there was a span of 15 bases. The CDR3 extends over 14 amino acids. Germline V gene sequence: CDR1 SGHTA, CDR2 FQGNSA. The CDR3 reads CASTPRGWDNEQFF. CDR3 nucleotide sequence: TGTGCCAGCACCCCGAGGGGTTGGGACAATGAGCAGTTCTTC.

The chain combines TRBV5-1 with TRBJ2-3, with D perhaps being TRBD1 or TRBD2 (5 bases each). V lost 4 bases, J lost 0 bases, and 12 bases lay in between. The CDR3 totals 15 residues. Germline CDR1 and CDR2: SGHRS and YFSETQ. CDR3 DNA sequence: TGCGCCAGCAGCACCCGAGGGGTGAGCACAGATACGCAGTATTTT. Protein sequence: CASSTRGVSTDTQYF.

The rearrangement joins TRBV7-2 to TRBJ2-7; 8 bases fit TRBD1. Per the germline V gene, CDR1 is SGHTA and CDR2 is FQGNSA. CDR3 length equals 13 residues. V shed 5 bases and J 6 bases; nucleotides not matched to a gene: 6. The CDR3 nucleotides read TGTGCCAGCAGCCAAACAGGGGGATTCGAGCAGTACTTC. Its protein product is CASSQTGGFEQYF.

V is TRBV6-1 and J is TRBJ1-1; D remains ambiguous. The V and J ends lost 4 bases and 0 bases respectively, with 15 bases between them. CDR1 and CDR2 from the germline V gene are MNHNS and SASEGT. The CDR3 runs 16 residues. CDR3 sequence reads: CASSGPLAYMNTEAFF. CDR3 sequence (DNA): TGTGCCAGCAGTGGGCCCCTAGCATACATGAACACTGAAGCTTTCTTT.

The chain couples TRBV19 to TRBJ1-1; D may be TRBD1 (6 bases). CDR1 LNHDA and CDR2 SQIVND come from the germline V gene (reference sequence). Trimming pared 7 bases from V and 9 bases from J, leaving 21 bases between. The CDR3 extends over 14 amino acids. CDR3 loop: CASTQMTPGHKAFF. Written as DNA, the CDR3 is TGTGCCAGTACACAAATGACTCCGGGACATAAAGCTTTCTTT.

V and J are TRBV3-1 (or the pseudogene TRBV3-2) and TRBJ2-5, with 11 bases aligning to TRBD2. Germline-derived CDR1 and CDR2 are LGHDT and YNNKEL (reference sequence). The V segment lost 4 bases and the J segment 2 bases; nucleotides outside the gene matches: 6. The CDR3 has 16 residues. The CDR3 sequence: CASSPASGGPQETQYF. The CDR3 region has the DNA TGTGCCAGCAGCCCCGCTAGCGGGGGGCCACAAGAGACCCAGTACTTC.

V and J are TRBV9 and TRBJ1-2, with TRBD1 as a possible D gene (6 bases). From germline, CDR1 is SGDLS and CDR2 YYNGEE. The CDR3 spans 18 residues. Trimming took 4 bases from V and 1 from J, leaving 23 bases between them. CDR3: CASSTLAGFRGDNYGYTF. For the CDR3, the DNA is TGTGCCAGCAGCACACTAGCCGGGTTTAGGGGGGATAACTATGGCTACACCTTC.

This clone was found once. This chain links TRBV28 with TRBJ2-3; 7 bases align to TRBD1. In germline, CDR1 is MDHEN, CDR2 SYDVKM. V was pared by 5 bases and J by 3 bases, with 8 bases of the junction left unmatched. The CDR3 extends over 15 amino acids. In DNA, the CDR3 is TGTGCCAGCAGTACGCGACAGGGTTGGACAGATACGCAGTATTTT. Residues: CASSTRQGWTDTQYF.

V and J are TRBV24-1 and TRBJ2-1, with 7 bases fitting TRBD1. The V gene end was trimmed by 1 base and the J gene end by 6 bases; junction bases not matched to a gene: 14. Germline V gene lookup returns CDR1 KGHDR and CDR2 SFDVKD. The CDR3 is made up of 18 amino acids. DNA for the CDR3: TGTGCCACCAGTGATTTCGGCCGCTCCGGGACAGCCGCCAATGAGCAGTTCTTC. Translating it yields CATSDFGRSGTAANEQFF.

This sequence joins TRBV25-1 and TRBJ1-1, with 9 bases lining up with TRBD1. The CDR3 consists of 14 residues. Germline CDR1 is MGHDK and CDR2 is SYGVNS. V dropped 4 bases and J dropped 5; count of bases not matched to a gene: 5. CDR3 amino acids: CASSGTGVGTEAFF. The CDR3, as DNA: TGTGCCAGCAGTGGGACAGGGGTCGGGACTGAAGCTTTCTTT.

This rearrangement joins TRBV6-5 to TRBJ2-3; TRBD2 agrees at 7 bases. Trimming cost V 1 base and J 0 bases; bases outside gene matches: 1. Germline CDR1 reads MNHEY; CDR2 reads SVGAGI. This CDR3 has 15 residues. DNA of the CDR3: TGTGCCAGCAGTTACTGGGGGGGGAGCACAGATACGCAGTATTTT. It is translated as CASSYWGGSTDTQYF.

The rearrangement links TRBV28 to TRBJ1-2; D unresolved. The V end lost 8 bases, the J end lost 1 base, and 14 bases lay between the germline ends. Germline V gene data show CDR1 as MDHEN and CDR2 as SYDVKM. The CDR3 totals 14 residues. CDR3 residues: CASSKHTLNYGYTF. CDR3 bases: TGTGCCAGCTCCAAACACACGCTTAACTATGGCTACACCTTC.

The chain combines TRBV5-6 with TRBJ1-3, with unresolved D. Germline values: CDR1 SGHDT, CDR2 YYEEEE. This CDR3 comprises 18 residues. V lost 2 bases, J lost 0 bases, and 18 bases lay in between. DNA of the CDR3: TGTGCCAGCAGCTTAGTAGATGGACGGAGAGCCTCTGGAAACACCATATATTTT. It yields the protein CASSLVDGRRASGNTIYF.

The chain has TRBV4-1 and TRBJ2-7, with D perhaps TRBD1 (7 bases). In germline, CDR1 is MGHRA, CDR2 YSYEKL. V was shortened by 1 base and J by 0 bases, with 13 bases between the two germline ends. The CDR3 is 16 amino acids. The CDR3 DNA reads TGCGCCAGCAGCCAAGGTGGCGGGACAGCCTCCTACGAGCAGTACTTC. It translates to CASSQGGGTASYEQYF.

CDR3 sequence (DNA): TGTGCCAGTAGTATCCGTGCAGGGGGCGTTGGAAACACCATATATTTT. Amino acids: CASSIRAGGVGNTIYF. V and J are TRBV19 and TRBJ1-3; 8 positions match TRBD1. There are 16 residues in the CDR3. Germline-derived CDR1 and CDR2 are LNHDA and SQIVND (reference sequence). The junction had 7 bases not matched to a gene; V was cut back by 3 bases and J by 3 bases.